Included here is one T cell receptor (beta chain) sequence, with context. The record originates from a study of blood T cell repertoires in COVID-19. Looking at the study overall: Collection of acute and convalescent COVID-19 samples took place in the United States, Italy and Spain. Nucleic acid was either cDNA or gDNA, and it came from T cells, B-cell-depleted T cells, or PBMCs.

In the authors' workflow: Amplifying reference gene primers gave estimates of nucleated cell counts. Sequencing was performed with immunoSEQ multiplex PCR; in TCRdb, only in-frame clones are kept and a portion is missing. For V, J and clone size, that table is used; D and trimming come from the DNA. The table lists 45,000 to 65,000 clones, 89% of them singletons, with approximately 10% in the top ten. There are 14 residues in the CDR3. After removal of 4 bases from V and 3 bases from J, the junction contained 4 bases not matched to a gene. Germline CDR1 MNHEY, CDR2 SVGEGT. The gene calls are TRBV6-2 or TRBV6-3 and TRBJ2-7, with 9 bases matching TRBD1. This sequence originates from an older man with active or convalescent COVID-19. The source material was peripheral blood. This CDR3 is CASSWSGQGYEQYF. Written as DNA, the CDR3 is TGTGCCAGCAGTTGGTCGGGACAGGGCTACGAGCAGTACTTC.